A single sample gave rise to the 15 T cell receptor beta chains below, sequenced in a study of shared clonotypes between healthy human individuals. Sequenced by immunoSEQ multiplex PCR; TCRdb stores in-frame clones only, minus some. The sample yields some 500,000 clones, approximately 95% seen once. Sample: naive CD4+ T cells sorted from blood. Subset here: CD45RA+ positively selected. The receptors originated from a woman under 40 in good health.

This clone was picked up one time. The rearrangement uses TRBV10-3 and TRBJ2-3, with a tentative D call TRBD1 (6 bases). Germline assignment: CDR1 ENHRY and CDR2 SYGVKD. There are 13 residues in the CDR3. Trimming shortened V by 9 bases and J by 0 bases, and 10 bases separated the two germline ends. CDR3 sequence reads: CAIRTASTDTQYF. DNA of the CDR3: TGTGCCATTCGGACAGCTAGCACAGATACGCAGTATTTT.

The chain is built from TRBV4-2 and TRBJ2-3; TRBD2 agrees at 12 bases. Germline values: CDR1 LGHNA, CDR2 YNFKEQ. The J segment lost 8 bases and the V segment lost 0 bases, leaving 6 bases of the junction unmatched. This CDR3 has 16 amino acids. CDR3 nucleotide sequence: TGTGCCAGCAGCCAAGAGACTAGCGGGAGAGTGGGTACGCAGTATTTT. Translated, it gives CASSQETSGRVGTQYF.

The chain joins TRBV28 to TRBJ2-7; D not resolved. V was clipped by 1 base and J by 3 bases, with 4 bases between them. The CDR3 runs to 12 residues. Germline CDR1 and CDR2: MDHEN and SYDVKM. The CDR3, as DNA: TGTGCCAGCAGTTTATCGGACTACGAGCAGTACTTC. Translation: CASSLSDYEQYF.

In its sample, this clone was seen once. The V and J genes are TRBV5-6 and TRBJ1-5, with 7 positions matching TRBD1. With V trimmed by 4 bases and J by 7 bases, 5 bases remained unmatched. This CDR3 is built from 13 residues. Germline CDR1 SGHDT, CDR2 YYEEEE. DNA of the CDR3: TGTGCCAGCAGCCGACAGGGTAGGCAGCCCCAGCATTTT. It is translated as CASSRQGRQPQHF.

The gene calls are TRBV27 and TRBJ2-7; weak D call: TRBD2 (7 bases). The CDR3 runs to 15 residues. Germline V CDR1 and CDR2: MNHEY, SMNVEV (reference sequence). The germline V and J ends were trimmed by 3 bases and 5 bases, with 17 bases remaining between them. CDR3 coding DNA: TGTGCCAGCAGTTTCTCCGGGGGGCGCTTACACGAGCAGTACTTC. This codes for CASSFSGGRLHEQYF.

The V call is TRBV28, the J call TRBJ2-1; 9 bases match TRBD1. Per the germline V gene, CDR1 is MDHEN and CDR2 is SYDVKM. The trim removed 7 bases at V and 7 bases at J, leaving 11 bases unmatched. This CDR3 is 15 amino acids long. The CDR3 spells CASIPPGQGWNEQFF. As DNA, the CDR3 is TGTGCCAGCATCCCGCCGGGACAGGGCTGGAATGAGCAGTTCTTC.

V is TRBV7-8 and J is TRBJ2-2; a possible D gene is TRBD1 (6 bases). V was clipped by 6 bases and J by 2 bases, with 13 bases between them. The germline CDR1 and CDR2 sequences are SGHVS and FQNEAQ. This CDR3 is built from 15 residues. The CDR3 here is CASRPNRDNTGELFF. The CDR3 DNA reads as TGTGCCAGCAGACCAAACAGGGATAACACCGGGGAGCTGTTTTTT.

This clone was recorded only once. The chain links TRBV6-5 to TRBJ2-7; 10 bases agree with TRBD2. Germline V gene data show CDR1 as MNHEY and CDR2 as SVGAGI. This CDR3 comprises 13 residues. The CDR3 region is CAAGTSASYEQYF. Written as DNA, the CDR3 is TGTGCAGCCGGGACTAGCGCGAGCTACGAGCAGTACTTC.

The chain links TRBV28 to TRBJ1-5; D call uncertain. This CDR3 has 14 residues. V was shortened by 7 bases and J by 6 bases, with 16 bases between the two germline ends. The germline CDR1 and CDR2 sequences are MDHEN and SYDVKM. CDR3 in DNA: TGTGCCAGCACCCACCCCAGGTCCCCTCAGCCCCAGCATTTT. This sequence encodes CASTHPRSPQPQHF.

The V gene is TRBV30, the J gene TRBJ2-5, with 9 positions matching TRBD1. Matching the DNA end better, TRBJ2-7 makes the J call doubtful. The length of the CDR3 is 15 residues. The germline CDR1 and CDR2 sequences are GTSNPN and SVGIG (reference sequence). The CDR3 sequence is CAWSYGQGFHYEQYF. The DNA for the CDR3 is TGTGCCTGGAGTTACGGACAGGGGTTTCACTACGAGCAGTACTTC.

The gene calls are TRBV28 and TRBJ1-1; D gene unclear. The V gene lost 2 bases and the J gene lost 1 base, with 11 bases spanning the gap. CDR3 size: 15 residues. The germline CDR1 and CDR2 sequences are MDHEN and SYDVKM. CDR3 loop: CASSLPAVKNTEAFF. The CDR3 region has the DNA TGTGCCAGCAGTTTACCGGCGGTGAAGAACACTGAAGCTTTCTTT.

The V call is TRBV5-1, the J call TRBJ2-7; 10 bases are a match to TRBD1. V dropped 4 bases and J dropped 7; count of bases not matched to a gene: 11. This CDR3 contains 15 residues. Germline assignment: CDR1 SGHRS and CDR2 YFSETQ. CDR3 residues: CASSPRDRGSLEQYF. DNA of the CDR3: TGCGCCAGCAGCCCCAGGGACAGGGGATCGTTGGAGCAGTACTTC. The whole variable domain, remainder taken from reference TRBV5-1 and TRBJ2-7, is KAGVTQTPRYLIKTRGQQVTLSCSPISGHRSVSWYQQTPGQGLQFLFEYFSETQRNKGNFPGRFSGRQFSNSRSEMNVSTLELGDSALYLCASSPRDRGSLEQYFGPGTRLTVT.

About this clone: Additional DNA sequences in this sample encode the identical CDR3. The rearrangement links TRBV18 to TRBJ1-5, with D perhaps TRBD1 (5 bases). This CDR3 comprises 13 residues. V lost 3 bases to trimming and J lost 5 bases, with 8 bases between them. The germline CDR1 and CDR2 sequences are KGHSH and LQKENI. Written as DNA, the CDR3 is TGTGCCAGCTCACCCGGGGGAGATCAGCCCCAGCATTTT. Encoded protein: CASSPGGDQPQHF.

V and J are TRBV19 and TRBJ1-2; D possibly corresponds to TRBD1 (5 bases). Germline V gene sequence: CDR1 LNHDA, CDR2 SQIVND (reference sequence). This CDR3 comprises 14 residues. Trimming stripped 5 bases from V and 8 bases from J, with 18 bases between. The DNA for the CDR3 is TGTGCCAGTAGTCGGAGGGGCTATAAACAAGGCTACACCTTC. Its translation: CASSRRGYKQGYTF.

V is TRBV6-1 and J is TRBJ1-1, with D perhaps matching TRBD1 (6 bases). This CDR3 has 15 amino acids. CDR1 and CDR2 (germline): MNHNS, SASEGT. Deletions cut 5 bases from V and 0 bases from J, with 13 bases between. CDR3 DNA: TGTGCCAGCAGTCGCCGACAGGTATTGAACACTGAAGCTTTCTTT. It is translated as CASSRRQVLNTEAFF.